This is a list of T cell receptor beta chains from one sample in a study of T cell responses to AZD1222 COVID-19 vaccine. Clones were sequenced by immunoSEQ multiplex PCR, and TCRdb holds only the in-frame ones, with some missing. This table holds approximately 89,000 clones, 70% to 90% found once. The source material was peripheral blood, sampled on day 0 of AZD1222 vaccination. The receptors shown here come from an adult in good health. Each CDR3 is given with its conserved first and last residue. A D gene is named only where the DNA matches it firmly. Where a row states a size, it is once, few, many or the class of an expanded clone; other rows omit it.

v_gene,abundance,j_gene,d_gene,CDR3aa,CDR3nt
TRBV4-3,.,TRBJ1-5,.,CASSQGTRGDNQPQHF,TGCGCCAGCAGCCAAGGGACACGCGGGGACAATCAGCCCCAGCATTTT
TRBV7-9,few,TRBJ1-2,.,CASSSPEDGAFYGYTF,TGTGCCAGCAGCTCCCCAGAGGACGGAGCTTTCTATGGCTACACCTTC
TRBV11-2,.,TRBJ1-4,TRBD1,CASSLAGDSRYEKLFF,TGTGCCAGCAGCTTAGCCGGGGACAGTCGGTATGAAAAACTGTTTTTT
TRBV30,few,TRBJ1-1,.,CAWSDGNTEAFF,TGTGCCTGGAGTGATGGGAACACTGAAGCTTTCTTT
TRBV3-1/TRBV3-2,.,TRBJ1-5,.,CASSHGGGQPQHF,TGTGCCAGCAGCCATGGCGGGGGACAGCCCCAGCATTTT
TRBV29-1,.,TRBJ1-5,TRBD1,CSVVQGAHQPQHF,TGCAGCGTGGTCCAGGGGGCGCATCAGCCCCAGCATTTT
TRBV6-1,.,TRBJ1-2,.,CASSDTGRGYTF,TGTGCCAGCAGTGACACAGGGCGCGGCTACACCTTC
TRBV6-2/TRBV6-3,.,TRBJ2-5,.,CASSWAQLRETQYF,TGTGCCAGCAGTTGGGCCCAATTACGAGAGACCCAGTACTTC
TRBV9,.,TRBJ2-5,.,CASSTSGWEETQYF,TGTGCCAGCAGCACCTCCGGGTGGGAGGAGACCCAGTACTTC
TRBV4-1,once,TRBJ1-5,.,CASSQVDMGIGNQPQHF,TGCGCCAGCAGCCAAGTGGATATGGGAATAGGCAATCAGCCCCAGCATTTT
TRBV5-1,.,TRBJ2-1,.,CASSLTVNEQFF,TGCGCCAGCTCATTGACTGTGAATGAGCAGTTCTTC
TRBV18,.,TRBJ2-5,.,CASSPGETQYF,TGTGCCAGCTCACCCGGCGAGACCCAGTACTTC
TRBV27,.,TRBJ1-6,.,CASSLYNSPLHF,TGTGCCAGCAGTTTATATAATTCACCCCTCCACTTT
TRBV12-3/TRBV12-4,.,TRBJ1-3,.,CASSQEGNTIYF,TGTGCCAGCAGCCAAGAGGGAAACACCATATATTTT
TRBV27,.,TRBJ2-7,.,CASSSPGLAIYEQYF,TGTGCCAGCAGTTCCCCGGGGCTAGCGATCTACGAGCAGTACTTC
TRBV6-6,.,TRBJ2-2,.,CASGNPGRNTGELFF,TGTGCCAGCGGTAACCCGGGGAGAAACACCGGGGAGCTGTTTTTT
TRBV19,.,TRBJ1-1,.,CASSTRKGGNMNTEAFF,TGTGCCAGTAGTACCCGAAAAGGGGGTAACATGAACACTGAAGCTTTCTTT
TRBV5-1,.,TRBJ2-7,TRBD1,CASRVTGAYEQYF,TGCGCCAGCAGAGTAACAGGGGCCTACGAGCAGTACTTC
TRBV6-5,.,TRBJ1-6,.,CASTRGDDSPLHF,TGTGCCAGCACACGAGGGGATGATTCACCCCTCCACTTT
TRBV19,.,TRBJ1-1,TRBD1,CASQRGDRESTEAFF,TGTGCCTCCCAGAGGGGGGACAGGGAGAGCACTGAAGCTTTCTTT
TRBV6-2/TRBV6-3,.,TRBJ1-1,.,CASSYSVDIGGEAFF,TGTGCCAGCAGTTACTCGGTAGATATTGGGGGAGAAGCTTTCTTT
TRBV7-8,.,TRBJ1-1,TRBD1,CASSLVRQGAIYGAFF,TGTGCCAGCAGCTTAGTACGACAGGGGGCGATTTATGGCGCTTTCTTT
TRBV6-1,.,TRBJ2-2,TRBD2,CASSVASGGANTGELFF,TGTGCCAGCAGTGTTGCTAGCGGGGGGGCGAACACCGGGGAGCTGTTTTTT
TRBV12-3/TRBV12-4,.,TRBJ1-4,.,CASTIGEEKLFF,TGTGCCAGCACTATTGGAGAAGAAAAACTGTTTTTT
TRBV5-4,once,TRBJ1-2,.,CASSWRGSGYGYTF,TGTGCCAGCAGCTGGCGAGGGTCTGGCTATGGCTACACCTTC
TRBV6-5,once,TRBJ1-2,TRBD1,CASSYRGQGLHYGYTF,TGTGCCAGCAGTTACCGTGGACAGGGGCTGCACTATGGCTACACCTTC
TRBV29-1,.,TRBJ2-7,TRBD1,CSASTGTGYYEQYF,TGCAGCGCGTCAACCGGGACAGGGTACTACGAGCAGTACTTC
TRBV24-1,.,TRBJ1-2,TRBD1,CATSEGQGTGYTF,TGTGCCACCAGTGAGGGACAGGGGACGGGCTACACCTTC
TRBV10-2,.,TRBJ2-7,TRBD2,CASRGSGGYEQYF,TGCGCCAGCAGAGGTAGCGGGGGCTACGAGCAGTACTTC
TRBV9,few,TRBJ2-2,TRBD1,CASSVGPRQGAWGARTGELFF,TGTGCCAGCAGCGTAGGTCCCCGTCAGGGGGCTTGGGGCGCGCGCACCGGGGAGCTGTTTTTT
TRBV5-4,.,TRBJ1-3,TRBD1,CASSRTRDRSSGNTIYF,TGTGCCAGCAGCAGGACCCGGGACAGGAGCTCTGGAAACACCATATATTTT
TRBV30,.,TRBJ2-1,TRBD2,CAWSISLAAGTRYNEQFF,TGTGCCTGGAGTATATCCCTAGCGGCCGGGACTAGATACAATGAGCAGTTCTTC
TRBV6-2/TRBV6-3,.,TRBJ1-5,.,CASSYLGLSNQPQHF,TGTGCCAGCAGTTACTTAGGGCTTAGCAATCAGCCCCAGCATTTT